The clone carrying this T cell receptor (beta chain) has a handful of counts. The antigen remains unidentified. Specified time point: pre-sensitization, week 0. Documented treatment: therapeutic diphenylcyclopropenone sensitization with weekly scalp DPC. The starting material, unfractionated whole blood, was used for total RNA extraction. These data come from a study of human T cells and chemical hapten exposure. Study information: From small differences in pooled library volume came most of the variation in per-sample TCR yields. Whole-study findings and limits: Since the donors had alopecia, their immune response may not be the same as that of healthy people.

MiXCR, applied by TCRdb to the RACE reads, yields one record per CDR3 protein. This table has around 260,000 distinct CDR3 sequences, about 8.6% appearing once. The receptor comes from a middle-aged woman with alopecia areata. Some clones in this sample may be carry-over from other donors' samples. The specimen comprised whole blood, sampled in connection with sensitization to the hapten diphenylcyclopropenone (DPC).

The CDR3 DNA follows: TGTGCCAGCAGCTTAGAGATCCCTGAAGCTTTCTTT. Its translation is CASSLEIPEAFF. The chain carries TRBV7-2 and TRBJ1-1; D gene uncertain. V dropped 1 base and J dropped 6 bases, with 6 bases sitting between them. Per the germline V gene, CDR1 is SGHTA and CDR2 is FQGNSA. This CDR3 region has 12 residues.